Here is one T cell receptor (beta chain) with its context. Its antigen remains unknown. This entry is derived from a study of T cells in Graves' hyperthyroidism and ophthalmopathy. Study-wide results and caveats: Most thyroid-expanded clonotypes above 0.001 were also found in blood.

Amplification yielded TCR beta CDR3 regions, with RNA transcripts as the source. With the HTBI primer set, the TCR CDR3 went through a first round of RT-PCR. MiXCR was run by TCRdb on the multiplex PCR reads, yielding one entry per CDR3 protein. The sample has 530,000 or so distinct CDR3 sequences; roughly 25% are singletons. Cells are PBMCs isolated from roughly 9.2 ml of fresh blood. Trimming pared 4 bases from V and 0 bases from J, leaving 15 bases between. Germline CDR1 reads KGHSH; CDR2 reads LQKENI. The CDR3 totals 16 residues. The sequence was collected from a woman aged 25 to 39 with Graves' ophthalmopathy. J is TRBJ1-1 and V is TRBV18; D unclear. The sequenced sample consisted of blood. The CDR3 bases are TGTGCCAGCTCACTAGATGTGGGCGGATTGAACACTGAAGCTTTCTTT. The encoded protein is CASSLDVGGLNTEAFF.